A selection of T cell receptor beta chains follows, all from one sample in a study of human T cells and chemical hapten exposure. MiXCR was run by TCRdb on the RACE reads, yielding one entry per CDR3 protein. This sample yields about 380,000 distinct CDR3 sequences, of which roughly 5.3% are seen a single time; roughly 2.6% belongs to the top ten. The sequences come from whole blood, collected in connection with sensitization to the hapten diphenylcyclopropenone (DPC). The source is a woman aged 50 to 60 with alopecia areata. Some clones in this sample may be carry-over from other donors' samples. The CDR3 runs from the conserved cysteine through the conserved F or W. D genes are given only for firm matches. The size field is filled for only some rows; it gives once, few, many or a size class.

clone_size,d_call,j_call,v_call,cdr3_aa,cdr3_nt
many,TRBD2,TRBJ2-3,TRBV2,CASSYSTSATQYF,TGTGCCAGCAGTTACTCCACTAGCGCGACGCAGTATTTT
many,TRBD2,TRBJ2-1,TRBV12-3/TRBV12-4,CASSRLAGVYNEQFF,TGTGCCAGCAGCCGTCTAGCGGGAGTCTACAATGAGCAGTTCTTC
.,.,TRBJ2-1,TRBV6-5,CASSRTGLGEQFF,TGTGCCAGCAGTCGGACCGGTCTAGGTGAGCAGTTCTTC
many,.,TRBJ2-3,TRBV18,CASSLVQPSTDTQYF,TGTGCCAGCTCACTGGTCCAGCCGAGCACAGATACGCAGTATTTT
many,.,TRBJ1-2,TRBV18,CASSPLEGHYGYTF,TGTGCCAGCTCACCTTTGGAAGGTCACTATGGCTACACCTTC
many,.,TRBJ1-2,TRBV12-3/TRBV12-4,CASSYGNYGYTF,TGTGCCAGCAGTTACGGAAACTATGGCTACACCTTC
many,.,TRBJ2-3,TRBV7-9,CASSTDTQYF,TGTGCCAGCAGCACAGATACGCAGTATTTT
.,TRBD2,TRBJ2-3,TRBV12-3/TRBV12-4,CASTLSGSGDTQYF,TGTGCCAGCACCCTTAGCGGGAGCGGAGATACGCAGTATTTT
few,TRBD1,TRBJ2-3,TRBV10-3,CAISFGDSLTGEGTQYF,TGTGCCATATCCTTCGGGGACAGCCTAACCGGGGAAGGTACGCAGTATTTT
many,TRBD2,TRBJ2-1,TRBV4-1,CASSQLAGVLEQFF,TGCGCCAGCAGTCAACTAGCGGGGGTTCTTGAGCAGTTCTTC
many,.,TRBJ1-1,TRBV28,CASSLRQLNTEAFF,TGTGCCAGCAGTTTAAGGCAGCTTAACACTGAAGCTTTCTTT
many,.,TRBJ2-2,TRBV9,CASSVGGTETGELFF,TGTGCCAGCAGCGTAGGGGGGACGGAGACCGGGGAGCTGTTTTTT
.,.,TRBJ2-5,TRBV15,CATTSATNGLQETQYF,TGTGCCACCACTTCCGCCACGAATGGGCTACAAGAGACCCAGTACTTC
.,TRBD2,TRBJ2-5,TRBV13,CASSPRGSGGALETQYF,TGTGCCAGCAGTCCCCGAGGAAGCGGGGGGGCCTTGGAGACCCAGTACTTC
.,.,TRBJ2-3,TRBV7-9,CASSSGLEITSTDTQYF,TGTGCCAGCAGCTCCGGACTGGAAATTACTAGCACAGATACGCAGTATTTT
.,.,TRBJ2-2,TRBV7-8,CASSLVVSNTGELFF,TGTGCCAGCAGCTTAGTGGTCTCTAACACCGGGGAGCTGTTTTTT
many,.,TRBJ2-7,TRBV7-4,CASSPTYEQYF,TGTGCCAGCAGCCCCACCTACGAGCAGTACTTC
.,TRBD2,TRBJ2-3,TRBV27,CASTTPGLAGGWNTQYF,TGTGCCAGCACTACCCCGGGACTAGCGGGGGGTTGGAATACGCAGTATTTT
.,.,TRBJ1-1,TRBV7-2,CASSSTRTANTEAFF,TGTGCCAGCAGCTCGACGAGGACAGCTAACACTGAAGCTTTCTTT
.,TRBD2,TRBJ2-7,TRBV5-1,CASSPSLAGGPKQYF,TGCGCCAGCAGTCCCTCACTAGCGGGGGGACCAAAGCAGTACTTC
many,.,TRBJ2-5,TRBV9,CASSVAFSETQYF,TGTGCCAGCAGCGTAGCTTTCTCGGAGACCCAGTACTTC
.,.,TRBJ2-7,TRBV4-2,CASSQDRASEQYF,TGTGCCAGCAGCCAAGATCGGGCCAGCGAGCAGTACTTC
many,TRBD2,TRBJ2-3,TRBV18,CASSPSGLAGSVGTDTQYF,TGTGCCAGCTCACCATCAGGACTAGCGGGGTCGGTTGGCACAGATACGCAGTATTTT
few,TRBD1,TRBJ1-3,TRBV5-4,CASSHGTGSGNTIYF,TGTGCCAGCAGCCACGGGACAGGTTCTGGAAACACCATATATTTT
few,TRBD2,TRBJ2-1,TRBV12-3/TRBV12-4,CASSQSGRYYNEQFF,TGTGCCAGCAGCCAAAGCGGGAGGTATTACAATGAGCAGTTCTTC
many,TRBD2,TRBJ2-3,TRBV10-3,CAISEKFAGGPTDTQYF,TGTGCCATCAGTGAGAAATTTGCGGGGGGGCCCACAGATACGCAGTATTTT
many,.,TRBJ2-7,TRBV28,CASSSASYEQYF,TGTGCCAGCAGTTCCGCCTCCTACGAGCAGTACTTC
.,.,TRBJ1-5,TRBV5-1,CASSLNGDGQPQHF,TGCGCCAGCAGCTTGAATGGGGATGGTCAGCCCCAGCATTTT